Below, 24 T cell receptor beta chains from the same sample are listed, as sequenced in a study of T cells after yellow fever vaccination. TCRdb re-called the 5' RACE reads through MiXCR, storing one row per CDR3 protein. The sample records 620,000 or so distinct CDR3 sequences, around an eighth being singletons. The sample consisted of PBMCs, taken on the day of the yellow fever booster vaccination. Receptor source: a man aged 25-45 years who received the YFV17D yellow fever vaccine.

This chain joins TRBV5-1 and TRBJ2-3; D gene unclear. CDR3 size: 14 residues. V lost 2 bases to trimming and J lost 3 bases, with 10 bases between them. Germline CDR1 and CDR2: SGHRS and YFSETQ. Written as DNA, the CDR3 is TGCGCCAGCAGCTTTGGGGTGATTACAGATACGCAGTATTTT. Its protein product is CASSFGVITDTQYF.

This sequence joins TRBV20-1 and TRBJ1-4; TRBD1 is a possible D gene (6 bases). The CDR3 is 18 amino acids. In germline, CDR1 is DFQATT, CDR2 SNEGSKA (reference sequence). V lost 0 bases, J lost 0 bases, and 17 bases lay in between. As DNA, the CDR3 is TGCAGTGCTAGAGACCCGATTGGGACACTTGCAACTAATGAAAAACTGTTTTTT. It translates to CSARDPIGTLATNEKLFF.

V gene TRBV19 combines with J gene TRBJ1-2, with D perhaps matching TRBD1 (5 bases). The CDR3 covers 15 residues. The germline V gene encodes CDR1 LNHDA and CDR2 SQIVND (reference sequence). Trimming pared 1 base from V and 0 bases from J, leaving 9 bases between. This CDR3 reads CASSIAGTANYGYTF. CDR3 sequence (DNA): TGTGCCAGTAGTATAGCTGGGACGGCTAACTATGGCTACACCTTC.

The chain has TRBV29-1 and TRBJ2-2, with D possibly being TRBD2 (6 bases). V was cut by 4 bases and J by 2 bases, with 11 bases left in between. This CDR3 region has 14 residues. Germline values: CDR1 SQVTM, CDR2 ANQGSEA. DNA of the CDR3: TGCAGCGTTGTTGGAGGGGAAAACACCGGGGAGCTGTTTTTT. Translation gives CSVVGGENTGELFF.

On this clonotype itself: It may be a read error: a sequence one base away is much more abundant. The J gene is TRBJ2-7, the V gene TRBV12-3 or TRBV12-4, with TRBD2 matching over 11 bases. The CDR3 sequence is 15 residues long. CDR3 in DNA: TGTGGCAGCAGTTTTCAACTAGCGGGAGTTGGTGGGCAGTACTTC. It is translated as CGSSFQLAGVGGQYF.

This clonotype was recorded at least ten times. The V gene is TRBV15, the J gene TRBJ2-7; tentative D call: TRBD2 (6 bases). The CDR3 length is 15 residues. Germline V gene sequence: CDR1 LNHNV, CDR2 YYDKDF (reference sequence). V was cut by 2 bases and J by 5 bases, with 16 bases left in between. The CDR3 protein is CATSRTSRSTNEQYF. The CDR3 DNA reads TGTGCCACCAGCAGAACTAGCAGGTCGACGAACGAGCAGTACTTC.

This chain links TRBV10-3 with TRBJ2-1, with unresolved D. Germline CDR1 reads ENHRY; CDR2 reads SYGVKD. The V and J ends lost 4 bases and 8 bases respectively, with 9 bases between them. The CDR3 has 12 residues. This CDR3 reads CAISAGEYEQFF. The CDR3 DNA sequence: TGTGCCATCAGTGCAGGAGAGTATGAGCAGTTCTTC.

This clonotype was seen more than once but under ten times. The chain couples TRBV7-2 to TRBJ2-7, with 11 bases aligning to TRBD2. The CDR3 spans 15 residues. The V and J ends lost 3 bases and 6 bases, in that order; junction bases with no gene match: 7. The germline CDR1 and CDR2 sequences are SGHTA and FQGNSA. The CDR3 reads CASSLQTSGSREQYF. The CDR3, as DNA: TGTGCCAGCAGCTTGCAAACTAGCGGGAGTCGCGAGCAGTACTTC. Using reference TRBV7-2 and TRBJ2-7 for the parts outside the CDR3, the full variable domain is GAGVSQSPSNKVTEKGKDVELRCDPISGHTALYWYRQSLGQGLEFLIYFQGNSAPDKSGLPSDRFSAERTGGSVSTLTIQRTQQEDSAVYLCASSLQTSGSREQYFGPGTRLTVT.

The CDR3: CASSPWVRGASDRGVYGYTF. DNA for the CDR3: TGTGCCAGCAGCCCATGGGTTCGGGGGGCAAGCGACAGGGGTGTCTATGGCTACACCTTC. The rearrangement uses TRBV11-2 and TRBJ1-2, with TRBD1 identical over 8 bases. The CDR3 spans 20 residues. The V gene end was trimmed by 5 bases and the J gene end by 4 bases; junction bases not matched to a gene: 24. Germline V CDR1 and CDR2: SGHAT, FQNNGV.

This clonotype occurred many times. This chain uses TRBV3-1 with TRBJ2-7; possible D gene TRBD1, 6 bases. Germline assignment: CDR1 LGHDT and CDR2 YNNKEL (reference sequence). V lost 4 bases, J lost 3 bases, and 10 bases lay in between. The CDR3 has 13 residues. CDR3 DNA: TGTGCCAGCAGCCCGGAAGGGGGCTACGAGCAGTACTTC. This codes for CASSPEGGYEQYF.

The chain combines TRBV6-5 with TRBJ2-1; unclear D gene. Trimming removed 4 bases at V and 8 bases at J, with 6 bases between. Germline V gene lookup returns CDR1 MNHEY and CDR2 SVGAGI. The CDR3 consists of 11 residues. Here the CDR3 DNA reads TGTGCCAGCAGTTCCATATATGAGCAGTTCTTC. Translating it yields CASSSIYEQFF.

V and J are TRBV10-2 and TRBJ2-5; TRBD2 agrees at 7 bases. The V gene's germline CDR1 is WSHSY and CDR2 SAAADI. This CDR3 is built from 14 residues. V lost 3 bases, J lost 0 bases, and 1 base stayed unmatched. The DNA for the CDR3 is TGCGCCAGCAGTGACGGGAGGTACCAAGAGACCCAGTACTTC. Residues: CASSDGRYQETQYF.

This clonotype was seen only a few times. The V gene is TRBV6-1, the J gene TRBJ1-5; perhaps TRBD1 as D (6 bases). Trimming shortened V by 7 bases and J by 6 bases, and 16 bases separated the two germline ends. This CDR3 is 14 amino acids long. CDR1 and CDR2 from the germline V gene are MNHNS and SASEGT. The CDR3 spells CASNDEWGLQPQHF. The CDR3 DNA sequence: TGTGCCAGCAATGATGAATGGGGGCTTCAGCCCCAGCATTTT.

The rearrangement joins TRBV21-1 to TRBJ2-7; the DNA was not used to check the table's D call, TRBD2. TRBV21-1 is deemed a pseudogene. The CDR3 totals 20 residues. CDR3 nucleotides: TGTGCCAGCAGCAAAGTAGCGGTTACGCTAGCGGGAGGGCAGGTCTACGAGCAGTACTTC. Translated: CASSKVAVTLAGGQVYEQYF.

CDR3 in amino acids: CASSFNTGPNTGELFF. CDR3 in DNA: TGCGCCAGCAGCTTTAACACAGGGCCGAACACCGGGGAGCTGTTTTTT. The chain uses TRBV5-1 and TRBJ2-2, with TRBD1 as a possible D gene (6 bases). V was trimmed by 2 bases and J by 0 bases, leaving 11 bases between them. CDR1 and CDR2 from the germline V gene are SGHRS and YFSETQ. The CDR3 spans 16 residues.

This clonotype has just a few counts. The chain links TRBV6-2 or TRBV6-3 to TRBJ2-5; 7 bases are shared with TRBD1. The CDR3 is made up of 15 amino acids. Per the germline V gene, CDR1 is MNHEY and CDR2 is SVGEGT. Losses at the gene ends were 4 bases for V and 5 bases for J; bases not matched to a gene: 10. The CDR3 DNA sequence: TGTGCCAGCAGTTTGACAGGGAGTGAACGGGAGACCCAGTACTTC. Its translation: CASSLTGSERETQYF.

This rearrangement joins TRBV29-1 to TRBJ2-2; the D gene is possibly TRBD1 (5 bases). The V gene's germline CDR1 is SQVTM and CDR2 ANQGSEA. This CDR3 spans 13 amino acids. V lost 6 bases, J lost 5 bases, and 13 bases lay in between. DNA of the CDR3: TGCAGCGTCGCCCTCAGGGTGACCGGGGAGCTGTTTTTT. Translating gives CSVALRVTGELFF.

The sample holds a few counts of this clonotype. The chain recombines TRBV6-2 or TRBV6-3 with TRBJ2-1, with a tentative D call TRBD2 (6 bases). The V gene's germline CDR1 is MNHEY and CDR2 SVGEGT. V was shortened by 6 bases and J by 3 bases, with 21 bases between the two germline ends. The CDR3 has 17 residues. The CDR3, as DNA: TGTGCCAGCAGACCCGCCCTTAGCGGTAGCTACTACAATGAGCAGTTCTTC. It translates to CASRPALSGSYYNEQFF.

This sequence joins TRBV4-1 and TRBJ2-5, with 10 bases lining up with TRBD2. CDR1 and CDR2 from the germline V gene are MGHRA and YSYEKL. Trimming at V came to 6 bases and at J to 7 bases, leaving 11 bases not matched to a gene. CDR3 length: 15 residues. The CDR3 coding sequence is TGCGCCAGCAGAGAAAGCGGGAGGGGCTCCGGGACCCAGTACTTC. Protein product: CASRESGRGSGTQYF.

This clonotype was counted at least ten times. This chain joins TRBV5-6 and TRBJ2-7; D may be TRBD1 (5 bases). The V gene's germline CDR1 is SGHDT and CDR2 YYEEEE. This CDR3 contains 13 residues. The V end was cut by 3 bases, the J end by 2 bases, with 9 bases between. This CDR3 reads CASSSTVTYEQYF. The CDR3 DNA follows: TGTGCCAGCAGCTCGACAGTAACCTACGAGCAGTACTTC.

This clonotype has a handful of counts. The V and J genes are TRBV10-3 and TRBJ1-5; the D gene is possibly TRBD1 (5 bases). The length of the CDR3 is 12 residues. The V end lost 10 bases, the J end lost 0 bases, and 7 bases lay between the germline ends. The germline CDR1 and CDR2 sequences are ENHRY and SYGVKD. DNA of the CDR3: TGTGCCACGACAGATAGCAATCAGCCCCAGCATTTT. This sequence encodes CATTDSNQPQHF.

The chain combines TRBV29-1 with TRBJ1-2; 7 bases agree with TRBD1. CDR1 is SQVTM and CDR2 is ANQGSEA in the germline V gene. Losses at the gene ends were 0 bases for V and 4 bases for J; bases not matched to a gene: 11. This CDR3 spans 16 amino acids. CDR3 coding DNA: TGCAGCGTTGAAGATGGGACAGCCGCCAGGATCTATGGCTACACCTTC. Translation: CSVEDGTAARIYGYTF.

V is TRBV5-5 and J is TRBJ2-3; 9 nucleotides align to TRBD2. CDR1 is SGHKS, CDR2 YYEKEE, per germline (reference sequence). The length of the CDR3 is 15 residues. The junction had 7 bases not matched to a gene; V was cut back by 2 bases and J by 6 bases. CDR3 residues: CASSFPAGGVDTQYF. The CDR3 nucleotides read TGTGCCAGCAGCTTTCCCGCGGGGGGGGTGGATACGCAGTATTTT.

V usage is TRBV7-9 and J usage is TRBJ1-1, with a possible D match to TRBD1 (5 bases). CDR3 length: 12 amino acids. Trimming left V 1 base short and J 7 bases short, with 7 bases between. From germline, CDR1 is SEHNR and CDR2 FQNEAQ (reference sequence). CDR3 loop: CASSLGGYEAFF. The CDR3 DNA reads TGTGCCAGCAGCTTAGGGGGGTATGAAGCTTTCTTT.